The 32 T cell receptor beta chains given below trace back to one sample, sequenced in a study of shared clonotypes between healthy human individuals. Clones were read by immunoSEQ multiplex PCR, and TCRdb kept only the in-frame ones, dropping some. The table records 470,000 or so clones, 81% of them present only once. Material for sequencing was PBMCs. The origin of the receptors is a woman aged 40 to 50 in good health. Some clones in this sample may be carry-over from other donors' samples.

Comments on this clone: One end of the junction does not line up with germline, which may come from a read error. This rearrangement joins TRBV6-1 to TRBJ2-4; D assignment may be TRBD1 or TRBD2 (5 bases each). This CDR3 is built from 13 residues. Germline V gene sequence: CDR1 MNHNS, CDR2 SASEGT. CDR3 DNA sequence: TGTGCCAGCGGGGACGGGGCTGAAAACACTCAGTACTTC. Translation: CASGDGAENTQYF.

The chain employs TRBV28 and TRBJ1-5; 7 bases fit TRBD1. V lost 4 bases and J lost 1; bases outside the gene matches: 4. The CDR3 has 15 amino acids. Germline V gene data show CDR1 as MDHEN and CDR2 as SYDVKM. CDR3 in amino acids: CASSSGGRSNQPQHF. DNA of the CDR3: TGTGCCAGCAGTTCAGGGGGGAGAAGCAATCAGCCCCAGCATTTT.

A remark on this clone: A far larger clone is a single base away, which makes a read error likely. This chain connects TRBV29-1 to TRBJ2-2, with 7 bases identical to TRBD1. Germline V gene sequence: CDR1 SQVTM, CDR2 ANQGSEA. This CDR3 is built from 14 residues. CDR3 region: CSVVRTGNTGEPFF. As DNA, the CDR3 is TGCAGCGTTGTTAGGACAGGAAACACCGGGGAGCCGTTTTTT.

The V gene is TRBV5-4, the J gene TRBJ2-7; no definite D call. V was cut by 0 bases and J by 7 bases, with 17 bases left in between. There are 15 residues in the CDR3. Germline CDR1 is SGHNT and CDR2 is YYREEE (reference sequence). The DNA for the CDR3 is TGTGCCAGCAGCTTGGGTGGGTTCCCTATCGGAGAGCAGTACTTC. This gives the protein CASSLGGFPIGEQYF.

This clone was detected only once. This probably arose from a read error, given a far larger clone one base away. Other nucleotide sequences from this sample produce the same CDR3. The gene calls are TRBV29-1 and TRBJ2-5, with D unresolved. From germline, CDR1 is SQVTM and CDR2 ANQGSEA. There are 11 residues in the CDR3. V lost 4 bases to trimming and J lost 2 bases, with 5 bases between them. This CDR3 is CSVVEQETQYF. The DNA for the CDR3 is TGCAGCGTTGTCGAGCAAGAGACCCAGTACTTC.

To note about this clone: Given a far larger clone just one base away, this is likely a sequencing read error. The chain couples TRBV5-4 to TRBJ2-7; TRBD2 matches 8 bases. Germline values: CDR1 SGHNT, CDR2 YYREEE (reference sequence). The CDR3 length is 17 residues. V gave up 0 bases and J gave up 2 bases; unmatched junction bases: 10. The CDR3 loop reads CASSLGGVGGDPYEQYF. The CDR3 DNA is TGTGCCAGCAGCTTGGGTGGCGTCGGGGGGGACCCCTACGAGCAGTACTTC.

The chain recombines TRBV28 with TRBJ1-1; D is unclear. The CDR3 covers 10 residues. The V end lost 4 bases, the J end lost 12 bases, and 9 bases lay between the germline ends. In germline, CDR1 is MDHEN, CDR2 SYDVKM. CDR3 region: CASSSSSPFF. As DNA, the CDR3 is TGTGCCAGCAGTTCCAGTAGCCCTTTCTTT.

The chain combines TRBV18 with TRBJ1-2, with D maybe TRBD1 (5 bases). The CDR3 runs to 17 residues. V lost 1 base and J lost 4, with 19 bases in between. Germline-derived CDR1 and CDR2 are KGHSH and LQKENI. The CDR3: CASSPQPGRTSSYGYTF. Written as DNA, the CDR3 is TGTGCCAGCTCACCACAACCGGGACGCACTTCATCCTATGGCTACACCTTC.

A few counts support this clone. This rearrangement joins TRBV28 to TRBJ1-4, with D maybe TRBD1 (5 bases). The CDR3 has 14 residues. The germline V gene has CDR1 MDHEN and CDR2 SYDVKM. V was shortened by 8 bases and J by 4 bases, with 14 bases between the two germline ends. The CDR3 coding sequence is TGTGCCAGCGCTCCCGCGGGGGGTAATGAAAAACTGTTTTTT. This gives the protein CASAPAGGNEKLFF.

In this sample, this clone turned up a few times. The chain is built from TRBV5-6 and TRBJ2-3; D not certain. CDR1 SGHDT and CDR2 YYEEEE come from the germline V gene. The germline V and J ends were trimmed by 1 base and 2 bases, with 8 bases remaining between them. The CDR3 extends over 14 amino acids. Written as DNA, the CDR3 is TGTGCCAGCAGCTTGAGTCTTCTCACAGATACGCAGTATTTT. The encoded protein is CASSLSLLTDTQYF.

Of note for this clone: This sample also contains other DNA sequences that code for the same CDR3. CDR3 coding DNA: TGTGCCAGCAGGGACAGGGGCCTGAACACTGAAGCTTTCTTT. Amino acid sequence: CASRDRGLNTEAFF. The chain carries TRBV2 and TRBJ1-1; 9 nucleotides agree with TRBD1. The trim removed 6 bases at V and 0 bases at J, leaving 2 bases unmatched. The CDR3 runs to 14 residues. Germline V gives CDR1 SNHLY, CDR2 FYNNEI.

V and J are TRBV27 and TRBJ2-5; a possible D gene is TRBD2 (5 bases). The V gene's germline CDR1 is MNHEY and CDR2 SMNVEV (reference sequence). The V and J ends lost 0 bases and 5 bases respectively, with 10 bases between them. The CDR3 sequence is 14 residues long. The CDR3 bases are TGTGCCAGCAGTTTATCGGGGAGTGGGGAGACCCAGTACTTC. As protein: CASSLSGSGETQYF.

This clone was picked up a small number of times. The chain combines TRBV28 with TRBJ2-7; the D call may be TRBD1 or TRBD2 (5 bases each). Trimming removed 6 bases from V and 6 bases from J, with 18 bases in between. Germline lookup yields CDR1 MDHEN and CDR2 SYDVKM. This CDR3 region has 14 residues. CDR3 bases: TGTGCCAGCAGGCAGCCGGGACCCTTTGCCGAGCAGTACTTC. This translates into CASRQPGPFAEQYF.

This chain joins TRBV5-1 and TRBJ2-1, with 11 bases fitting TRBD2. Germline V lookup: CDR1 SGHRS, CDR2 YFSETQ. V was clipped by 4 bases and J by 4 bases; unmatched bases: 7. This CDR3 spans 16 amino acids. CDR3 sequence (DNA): TGCGCCAGCAGCACGGGGGGGACTAGCGGTTACAATGAGCAGTTCTTC. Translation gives CASSTGGTSGYNEQFF.

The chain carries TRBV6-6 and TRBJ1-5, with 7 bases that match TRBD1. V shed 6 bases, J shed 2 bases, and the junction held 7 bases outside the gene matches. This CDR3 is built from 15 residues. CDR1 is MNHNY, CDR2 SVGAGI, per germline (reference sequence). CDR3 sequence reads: CASSHDRVGNQPQHF. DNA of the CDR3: TGTGCCAGCAGCCACGACAGGGTTGGCAATCAGCCCCAGCATTTT.

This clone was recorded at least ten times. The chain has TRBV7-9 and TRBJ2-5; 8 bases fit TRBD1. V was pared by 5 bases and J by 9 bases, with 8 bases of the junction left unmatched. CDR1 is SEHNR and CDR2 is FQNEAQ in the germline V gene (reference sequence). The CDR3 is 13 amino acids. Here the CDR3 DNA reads TGTGCCAGCAGCCCGCGGACAGGGTGGGCCCAGTACTTC. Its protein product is CASSPRTGWAQYF.

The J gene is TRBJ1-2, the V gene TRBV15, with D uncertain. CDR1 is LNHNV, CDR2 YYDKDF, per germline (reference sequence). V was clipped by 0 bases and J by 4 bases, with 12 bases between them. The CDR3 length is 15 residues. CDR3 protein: CATSRDYGLIYGYTF. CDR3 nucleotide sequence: TGTGCCACCAGCAGAGATTACGGACTGATCTATGGCTACACCTTC.

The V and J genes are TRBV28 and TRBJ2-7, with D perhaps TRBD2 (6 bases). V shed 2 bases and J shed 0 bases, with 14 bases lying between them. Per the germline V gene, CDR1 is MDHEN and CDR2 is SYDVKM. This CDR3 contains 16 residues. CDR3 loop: CASSLRAGTGSYEQYF. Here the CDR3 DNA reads TGTGCCAGCAGTTTACGGGCGGGGACGGGCTCCTACGAGCAGTACTTC.

The CDR3 is CASSRYGAGVEQYF. CDR3 coding DNA: TGTGCCAGCAGTCGATACGGAGCGGGAGTCGAGCAGTACTTC. V usage is TRBV6-5 and J usage is TRBJ2-7, with 8 bases aligning to TRBD2. Germline CDR1 is MNHEY and CDR2 is SVGAGI. J was trimmed by 6 bases and V by 5 bases; bases with no gene match: 9. The CDR3 is 14 amino acids.

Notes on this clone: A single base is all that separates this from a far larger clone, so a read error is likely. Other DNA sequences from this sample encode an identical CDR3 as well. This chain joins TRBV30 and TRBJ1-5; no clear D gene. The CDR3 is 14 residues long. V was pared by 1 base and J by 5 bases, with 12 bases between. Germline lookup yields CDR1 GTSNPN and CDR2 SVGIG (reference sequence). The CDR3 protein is CAWSGGLGDQPQHF. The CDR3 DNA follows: TGTGCCTGGAGTGGGGGTTTAGGTGATCAGCCCCAGCATTTT.

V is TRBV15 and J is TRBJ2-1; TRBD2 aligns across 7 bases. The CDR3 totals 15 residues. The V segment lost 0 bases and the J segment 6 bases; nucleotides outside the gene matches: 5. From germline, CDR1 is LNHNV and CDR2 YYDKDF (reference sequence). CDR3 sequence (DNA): TGTGCCACCAGCAGAGATGGCGCTAGCGGCAATGAGCAGTTCTTC. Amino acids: CATSRDGASGNEQFF.

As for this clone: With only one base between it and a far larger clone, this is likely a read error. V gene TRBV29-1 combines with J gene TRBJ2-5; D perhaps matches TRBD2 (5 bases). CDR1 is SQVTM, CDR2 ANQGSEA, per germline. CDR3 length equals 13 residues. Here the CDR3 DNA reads TGCAGCGTTGAAGTAGCGACACAAGAGACCAAGTACTTC. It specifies CSVEVATQETKYF.

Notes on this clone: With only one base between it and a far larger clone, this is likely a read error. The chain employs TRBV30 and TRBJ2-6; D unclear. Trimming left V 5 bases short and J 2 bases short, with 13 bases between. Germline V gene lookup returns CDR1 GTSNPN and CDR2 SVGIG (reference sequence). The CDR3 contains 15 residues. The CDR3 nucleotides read TGTGCCTGGGTCCTGAGCTTCCCTGGGGCCAACGTCCTGACTTTC. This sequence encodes CAWVLSFPGANVLTF.

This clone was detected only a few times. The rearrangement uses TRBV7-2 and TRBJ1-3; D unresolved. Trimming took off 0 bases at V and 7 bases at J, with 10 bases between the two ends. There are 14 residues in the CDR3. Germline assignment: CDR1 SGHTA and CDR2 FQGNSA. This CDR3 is CASSLAPVGNTIYF. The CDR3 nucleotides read TGTGCCAGCAGCTTAGCCCCCGTTGGGAACACCATATATTTT.

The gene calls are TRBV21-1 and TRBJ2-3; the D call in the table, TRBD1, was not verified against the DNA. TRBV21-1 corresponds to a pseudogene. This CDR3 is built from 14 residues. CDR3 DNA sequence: TGTGCCAGCAGCAAAGTCTGGGCGAACTATACGCAGTATTTT. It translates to CASSKVWANYTQYF.

The CDR3 is CASSSGGGGWETQYF. DNA of the CDR3: TGTGCCAGCAGTTCGGGCGGCGGGGGGTGGGAGACCCAGTACTTC. The chain employs TRBV27 and TRBJ2-5; 8 bases map to TRBD2. The germline V gene encodes CDR1 MNHEY and CDR2 SMNVEV (reference sequence). The length of the CDR3 is 15 residues. The J segment lost 5 bases and the V segment lost 4 bases, leaving 9 bases of the junction unmatched.

The CDR3 spells CASRHLGQTSYEQYF. The DNA of the CDR3 is TGTGCCAGCAGACATCTCGGACAGACGTCCTACGAGCAGTACTTC. The chain joins TRBV6-7 to TRBJ2-7; possible D gene TRBD1, 6 bases. Being an ORF, TRBV6-7 has a function that is uncertain. The V end lost 6 bases, the J end lost 1 base, and 16 bases lay between the germline ends. The CDR3 sequence is 15 residues long.

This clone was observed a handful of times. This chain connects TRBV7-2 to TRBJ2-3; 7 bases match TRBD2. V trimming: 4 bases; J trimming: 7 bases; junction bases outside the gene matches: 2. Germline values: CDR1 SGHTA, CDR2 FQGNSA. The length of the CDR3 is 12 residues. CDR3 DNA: TGTGCCAGCAGCTCCGGGGGGTATACGCAGTATTTT. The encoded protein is CASSSGGYTQYF.

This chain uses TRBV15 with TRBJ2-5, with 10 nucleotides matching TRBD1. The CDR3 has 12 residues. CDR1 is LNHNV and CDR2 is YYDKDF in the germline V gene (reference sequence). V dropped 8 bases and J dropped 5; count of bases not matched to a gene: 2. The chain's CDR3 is CATSDRGETQYF. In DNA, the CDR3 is TGTGCCACCTCGGACAGGGGGGAGACCCAGTACTTC. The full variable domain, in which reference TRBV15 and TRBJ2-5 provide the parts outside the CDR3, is DAMVIQNPRYQVTQFGKPVTLSCSQTLNHNVMYWYQQKSSQAPKLLFHYYDKDFNNEADTPDNFQSRRPNTSFCFLDIRSPGLGDTAMYLCATSDRGETQYFGPGTRLLVL.

CDR3 residues: CASSFRAAYYNEQFF. The CDR3 region has the DNA TGTGCCAGCAGCTTTCGGGCGGCCTACTACAATGAGCAGTTCTTC. V and J are TRBV7-2 and TRBJ2-1; D unclear. The CDR3 runs to 15 residues. Germline V gene lookup returns CDR1 SGHTA and CDR2 FQGNSA. V shed 3 bases and J shed 3 bases, with 12 bases lying between them.

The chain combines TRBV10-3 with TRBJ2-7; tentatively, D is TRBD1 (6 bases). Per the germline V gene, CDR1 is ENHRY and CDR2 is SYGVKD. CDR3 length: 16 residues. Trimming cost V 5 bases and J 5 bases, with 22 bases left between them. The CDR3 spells CAISLSQGTLLDEQYF. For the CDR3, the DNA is TGTGCCATCAGTTTGTCACAGGGAACCCTTTTGGACGAGCAGTACTTC.

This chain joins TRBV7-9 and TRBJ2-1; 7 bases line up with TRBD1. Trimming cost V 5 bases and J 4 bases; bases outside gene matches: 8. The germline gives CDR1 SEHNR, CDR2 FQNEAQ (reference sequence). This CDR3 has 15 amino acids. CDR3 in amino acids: CASSHRGKPYNEQFF. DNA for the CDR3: TGTGCCAGCAGCCACAGGGGCAAGCCATACAATGAGCAGTTCTTC.